The 13 T cell receptor beta chains below all came from one sample that was sequenced in a study of shared clonotypes between healthy human individuals. Sequencing used immunoSEQ multiplex PCR; TCRdb keeps in-frame clones, though not all of them. This sample has 1.5 million to 1.9 million clones; 95% to 99% occur once, and the top ten carry 0.4% to 0.45%. Sequencing was carried out using naive CD4+ T cells sorted from blood. The subset: CD45RA+ positively selected. All receptors come from a man between 25 and 39 years old in good health.

This clone has just one count. The chain is built from TRBV6-5 and TRBJ2-5; D is uncertain. CDR1 is MNHEY and CDR2 is SVGAGI in the germline V gene. With 5 bases removed from V and 5 bases from J, the gap between germline ends came to 12 bases. This CDR3 is built from 13 residues. This chain's CDR3 is CASSRVVRETQYF. The CDR3 region has the DNA TGTGCCAGCAGTCGGGTGGTAAGGGAGACCCAGTACTTC.

The rearrangement joins TRBV11-2 to TRBJ2-1, with no clear D. The V gene's germline CDR1 is SGHAT and CDR2 FQNNGV. Trimming took 7 bases from V and 5 from J, leaving 15 bases between them. The CDR3 loop spans 14 amino acids. The DNA of the CDR3 is TGTGCCAGCAAGAGCCACGGACGGAACAATGAGCAGTTCTTC. This gives the protein CASKSHGRNNEQFF.

This rearrangement joins TRBV28 to TRBJ2-3; D may be TRBD1 or TRBD2 (6 bases each). Germline V gene lookup returns CDR1 MDHEN and CDR2 SYDVKM. The CDR3 is made up of 19 amino acids. V gave up 3 bases and J gave up 0 bases, with 22 bases separating them. CDR3 nucleotides: TGTGCCAGCAGTTTTTCCTTAGTCGTTCCGGGGGCTAGCACAGATACGCAGTATTTT. The encoded protein is CASSFSLVVPGASTDTQYF. Full variable domain (outside the CDR3, taken from reference TRBV28 and TRBJ2-3): DVKVTQSSRYLVKRTGEKVFLECVQDMDHENMFWYRQDPGLGLRLIYFSYDVKMKEKGDIPEGYSVSREKKERFSLILESASTNQTSMYLCASSFSLVVPGASTDTQYFGPGTRLTVL.

This chain uses TRBV25-1 with TRBJ1-3, with D possibly being TRBD1 (5 bases). This CDR3 is 14 amino acids long. Germline loops: CDR1 MGHDK, CDR2 SYGVNS. V was trimmed by 8 bases and J by 4 bases, leaving 15 bases between them. CDR3 amino acids: CASGSGGIGNTIYF. CDR3 bases: TGTGCCAGCGGTTCCGGGGGGATAGGAAACACCATATATTTT.

V is TRBV11-3 and J is TRBJ2-1; the match to TRBD2 covers 8 bases. This CDR3 is 15 amino acids long. Germline CDR1 SGHNT, CDR2 YENEEA. With 4 bases clipped from V and 2 bases from J, the junction kept 4 bases outside the gene matches. In DNA form, the CDR3 reads TGTGCCAGCAGCTGGGGTAGCGGGACCTACAATGAGCAGTTCTTC. Translation gives CASSWGSGTYNEQFF.

V is TRBV10-3 and J is TRBJ1-2; 10 nucleotides agree with TRBD1. Germline loops: CDR1 ENHRY, CDR2 SYGVKD. V lost 6 bases and J lost 8; bases outside the gene matches: 12. CDR3 length: 15 residues. DNA of the CDR3: TGTGCCATCAGCTCTGGGACAGGGGACGCCAGGGGCTACACCTTC. Translation: CAISSGTGDARGYTF.

The genes are TRBV5-4 and TRBJ2-3; possibly TRBD1 for D (5 bases). Germline V gene data show CDR1 as SGHNT and CDR2 as YYREEE (reference sequence). The CDR3 has 15 residues. Trimming pared 4 bases from V and 6 bases from J, leaving 18 bases between. For the CDR3, the DNA is TGTGCCAGCAGCCTTACAGGTGCCTACGGCGATACGCAGTATTTT. The encoded protein is CASSLTGAYGDTQYF.

CDR3 in amino acids: CASSLVLAGGWRTDTQYF. For the CDR3, the DNA is TGTGCCAGCAGCTTAGTACTAGCGGGAGGGTGGAGGACAGATACGCAGTATTTT. The V gene is TRBV7-6, the J gene TRBJ2-3; 13 bases are shared with TRBD2. The CDR3 runs to 18 residues. Germline assignment: CDR1 SGHVS and CDR2 FNYEAQ. Trimming removed 1 base from V and 3 bases from J; junction bases left unmatched: 7.

This clone was counted a few times. Other DNA sequences of this sample code for an identical CDR3. The rearrangement uses TRBV18 and TRBJ2-7; unclear D gene. The ends were cut back, 3 bases at V and 3 bases at J, with 3 bases in the middle. Germline V gene sequence: CDR1 KGHSH, CDR2 LQKENI. This CDR3 comprises 11 residues. CDR3 loop: CASSPDYEQYF. The DNA for the CDR3 is TGTGCCAGCTCACCCGACTACGAGCAGTACTTC.

V usage is TRBV2 and J usage is TRBJ2-1; D is unclear. V lost 5 bases to trimming and J lost 10 bases, with 9 bases between them. Germline-derived CDR1 and CDR2 are SNHLY and FYNNEI. This CDR3 has 11 amino acids. The CDR3 protein is CASSSVREQFF. The DNA for the CDR3 is TGTGCCAGCAGTTCCGTGAGAGAGCAGTTCTTC.

As to this clone: The sample contains more than one DNA sequence encoding this CDR3. The chain links TRBV18 to TRBJ2-2; D gene ambiguous. Trimming stripped 3 bases from V and 7 bases from J, with 6 bases between. Germline CDR1 reads KGHSH; CDR2 reads LQKENI. The CDR3 has 12 residues. CDR3 nucleotides: TGTGCCAGCTCACCTGCTGGCGGGGAGCTGTTTTTT. It translates to CASSPAGGELFF.

The chain combines TRBV28 with TRBJ2-3; D may be TRBD2 (6 bases). Looked up from germline, CDR1 is MDHEN and CDR2 is SYDVKM. The length of the CDR3 is 12 residues. The ends were cut back, 7 bases at V and 14 bases at J, with 19 bases in the middle. The CDR3 DNA reads as TGTGCCAGCATCTCGGAGGGACTTCGACGGTATTTT. This translates into CASISEGLRRYF.

This clone is a singleton in its sample. The chain joins TRBV4-1 to TRBJ2-1, with 8 bases lining up with TRBD1. From germline, CDR1 is MGHRA and CDR2 YSYEKL. Trimming removed 4 bases from V and 1 base from J; junction bases left unmatched: 3. This CDR3 is built from 15 residues. CDR3 in amino acids: CASSPTGGSYNEQFF. As DNA, the CDR3 is TGCGCCAGCAGCCCTACAGGGGGTTCCTACAATGAGCAGTTCTTC.